The rows below give T cell receptor beta chains drawn from one sample of a study of regulatory T cells in long-lasting Graves disease. TCRdb reprocessed the multiplex PCR reads with MiXCR, giving one entry per CDR3 protein. The sample lists more than 300,000 distinct CDR3 sequences; less than 20% were seen once. The specimen was peripheral blood mononuclear cells (PBMCs), collected when the disease was refractory, from a patient treated with antithyroid drugs. These receptors originate from a female donor with Graves disease. CDR3s include the opening cysteine and the closing phenylalanine or tryptophan. The D gene is left open where the match is weak. Clone size, where shown, is once, few, many, or a class for clones that have expanded.

J gene	V gene	clone size	CDR3 length	D gene	CDR3 DNA	CDR3 protein
TRBJ2-5	TRBV18	many	14	-	TGTGCCAGCTCGCAGCCCCTCGAAAGTGAGACCCAGTACTTC	CASSQPLESETQYF
TRBJ2-5	TRBV7-9	many	12	-	TGTGCCAGCAGCTTAGATTTCGAGACCCAGTACTTC	CASSLDFETQYF
TRBJ1-2	TRBV6-1	many	13	-	TGTGCCAGCAGTGAACCGGGTGTCTATGGCTACACCTTC	CASSEPGVYGYTF
TRBJ2-7	TRBV11-2	-	15	-	TGTGCCAGCAGCCTGGGGTGGTCCGGGGCGCGGGAGCAGTACTTC	CASSLGWSGAREQYF
TRBJ2-2	TRBV18	-	16	TRBD2	TGTGCCAGCTCACCTATTTCCGGGACTACTACCGGGGAGCTGTTTTTT	CASSPISGTTTGELFF
TRBJ2-5	TRBV12-3/TRBV12-4	many	15	-	TGTGCCAGCAGCCCATTCACCGGGACCCTGGAGACCCAGTACTTC	CASSPFTGTLETQYF
TRBJ1-5	TRBV11-2	many	17	TRBD1	TGTGCCAGCAGCTTAGGCAGGGGGCTACATAGCAATCAGCCCCAGCATTTT	CASSLGRGLHSNQPQHF
TRBJ1-4	TRBV2	many	14	-	TGTGCCAGCATCTTCAGGGCGACGAATGAAAAACTGTTTTTT	CASIFRATNEKLFF
TRBJ2-7	TRBV7-9	few	16	TRBD2	TGTGCCAGCAGCTTTGGACTAGCGGGAGGTAGATACGAGCAGTACTTC	CASSFGLAGGRYEQYF
TRBJ1-4	TRBV12-5	many	17	-	TGTGCTAGTGGTTCCCCCAAGGGAGGACTAACTAATGAAAAACTGTTTTTT	CASGSPKGGLTNEKLFF
TRBJ2-7	TRBV6-5	many	17	TRBD1	TGTGCCAGCAGTTACTCTCGGACAGGGTTTCTCTTCTACGAGCAGTACTTC	CASSYSRTGFLFYEQYF
TRBJ1-2	TRBV10-2	-	13	-	TGCGCCAGCAGTCCCACATCGCAGAGGGGCTACACCTTC	CASSPTSQRGYTF
TRBJ1-2	TRBV6-1	many	13	TRBD1	TGTGCCAGCAACTCCCAGGGGGCTGGTGGCTACACCTTC	CASNSQGAGGYTF
TRBJ2-7	TRBV12-3/TRBV12-4	many	12	-	TGTGCCAGGAAGCAGGAGAGCTACGAGCAGTACTTC	CARKQESYEQYF
TRBJ1-6	TRBV7-9	many	14	-	TGTGCCAGCAGCTGGAGACCCGATAATTCACCCCTCCACTTT	CASSWRPDNSPLHF
TRBJ1-2	TRBV20-1	-	14	TRBD1	TGCAGTGCTAGAAGACAGGGGGCCGGCGGTGGCTACACCTTC	CSARRQGAGGGYTF
TRBJ2-2	TRBV5-4	few	16	TRBD2	TGTGCCAGCAGCCTTAGCGGGAGGGGGGGTGCCGGGGAGCTGTTTTTT	CASSLSGRGGAGELFF